These T cell receptor beta chains were read from a single sample in a study of immune evolution from preneoplasia to lung adenocarcinoma. Clones were sequenced by immunoSEQ multiplex PCR, and TCRdb holds only the in-frame ones, with some missing. The sample lists 7,400 or so clones; about 84% were seen once. The sample taken for sequencing was FFPE adjacent normal lung tissue. These receptors were obtained from a person between 70 and 80 years old with lung adenocarcinoma. CDR3s include the opening cysteine and the closing phenylalanine or tryptophan. D genes are given only for firm matches. A row's size may be missing; if present it is once, few, many or a size class.

V: TRBV28
size: .
J: TRBJ2-2
D: TRBD2
CDR3: CASSHSSGWTGELFF
DNA: TGTGCCAGCAGTCACTCTAGCGGTTGGACCGGGGAGCTGTTTTTT

V: TRBV6-4
size: few
J: TRBJ2-3
D: .
CDR3: CASMTETFTDTQYF
DNA: TGTGCCAGTATGACGGAGACCTTCACAGATACGCAGTATTTT

V: TRBV30
size: .
J: TRBJ2-3
D: .
CDR3: CAWRYYTDTQYF
DNA: TGTGCCTGGAGGTATTACACAGATACGCAGTATTTT

V: TRBV14
size: large
J: TRBJ2-7
D: .
CDR3: CASKRDSNSYEQYF
DNA: TGTGCCAGCAAGAGGGACTCAAACTCCTACGAGCAGTACTTC

V: TRBV29-1
size: few
J: TRBJ2-5
D: .
CDR3: CSAFMGARETQYF
DNA: TGCAGCGCGTTTATGGGGGCCCGGGAGACCCAGTACTTC

V: TRBV7-8
size: .
J: TRBJ2-5
D: TRBD2
CDR3: CASSLRAGAPEAQYF
DNA: TGTGCCAGCAGCTTAAGAGCGGGGGCCCCCGAGGCCCAGTACTTC

V: TRBV11-2
size: .
J: TRBJ2-1
D: TRBD1
CDR3: CASSFQGADEQFF
DNA: TGTGCCAGCAGCTTTCAGGGGGCGGATGAGCAGTTCTTC

V: TRBV7-9
size: once
J: TRBJ1-3
D: .
CDR3: CASSTRVGNTIYF
DNA: TGTGCCAGCAGTACAAGGGTTGGAAACACCATATATTTT

V: TRBV19
size: .
J: TRBJ1-1
D: .
CDR3: CASSPRLMNTEAFF
DNA: TGTGCCAGTAGTCCGCGACTGATGAACACTGAAGCTTTCTTT

V: TRBV2
size: .
J: TRBJ1-3
D: .
CDR3: CASSEQGISGNTIYF
DNA: TGTGCCAGCAGTGAACAGGGGATCTCTGGAAACACCATATATTTT

V: TRBV5-1
size: few
J: TRBJ1-2
D: .
CDR3: CASSSTLNYGYTF
DNA: TGCGCCAGCAGCTCAACACTGAACTATGGCTACACCTTC

V: TRBV27
size: once
J: TRBJ2-1
D: .
CDR3: CASSPSNPSYNEQFF
DNA: TGTGCCAGCAGTCCGTCTAACCCCTCCTACAATGAGCAGTTCTTC

V: TRBV2
size: .
J: TRBJ1-4
D: .
CDR3: CASSSGVEKLFF
DNA: TGTGCCAGCAGCTCCGGGGTAGAAAAACTGTTTTTT

V: TRBV7-9
size: .
J: TRBJ2-2
D: .
CDR3: CASSLDATNTGELFF
DNA: TGTGCCAGCAGCCTGGACGCCACGAACACCGGGGAGCTGTTTTTT

V: TRBV7-9
size: .
J: TRBJ1-2
D: .
CDR3: CASSNTIGGYTF
DNA: TGTGCCAGCAGCAATACTATAGGCGGCTACACCTTC

V: TRBV18
size: .
J: TRBJ2-3
D: .
CDR3: CASSPLAGSTDTQYF
DNA: TGTGCCAGCTCACCACTCGCGGGCAGCACAGATACGCAGTATTTT

V: TRBV30
size: .
J: TRBJ2-1
D: .
CDR3: CAWSVDYAGPLDNEQFF
DNA: TGTGCCTGGAGTGTAGATTATGCGGGACCATTAGACAATGAGCAGTTCTTC

V: TRBV2
size: .
J: TRBJ2-1
D: TRBD2
CDR3: CASRGRLAEPNNEQFF
DNA: TGTGCCAGCAGAGGTCGACTAGCGGAGCCCAACAATGAGCAGTTCTTC

V: TRBV10-1
size: .
J: TRBJ2-1
D: .
CDR3: CASSGSLGFKREQFF
DNA: TGCGCCAGCAGTGGGTCCCTAGGATTCAAACGGGAGCAGTTCTTC

V: TRBV9
size: .
J: TRBJ2-2
D: .
CDR3: CASSTGPAGELFF
DNA: TGTGCCAGCAGCACGGGGCCAGCCGGGGAGCTGTTTTTT

V: TRBV28
size: .
J: TRBJ1-3
D: .
CDR3: CASSWGAPSGNTIYF
DNA: TGTGCCAGCAGTTGGGGGGCCCCCTCTGGAAACACCATATATTTT

V: TRBV18
size: .
J: TRBJ1-5
D: .
CDR3: CASSPGTGANQPQHF
DNA: TGTGCCAGCTCACCGGGGACGGGGGCGAATCAGCCCCAGCATTTT

V: TRBV19
size: .
J: TRBJ1-5
D: .
CDR3: CASSIKGSSNQPQHF
DNA: TGTGCCAGTAGTATCAAGGGGAGTAGCAATCAGCCCCAGCATTTT

V: TRBV25-1
size: .
J: TRBJ1-2
D: .
CDR3: CASSEEGDYGYTF
DNA: TGTGCCAGCAGTGAGGAGGGGGACTATGGCTACACCTTC

V: TRBV5-1
size: .
J: TRBJ1-4
D: .
CDR3: CASSLWGEMNEKLFF
DNA: TGCGCCAGCAGCTTGTGGGGGGAGATGAACGAAAAACTGTTTTTT

V: TRBV2
size: once
J: TRBJ1-1
D: .
CDR3: CASSEQGPLGTEAFF
DNA: TGTGCCAGCAGTGAACAGGGGCCTTTGGGCACTGAAGCTTTCTTT

V: TRBV11-3
size: .
J: TRBJ1-3
D: .
CDR3: CASSLAAVGNTIYF
DNA: TGTGCCAGCAGCTTGGCGGCAGTCGGAAACACCATATATTTT

V: TRBV7-9
size: .
J: TRBJ1-1
D: .
CDR3: CASILVGTPEAFF
DNA: TGTGCCAGCATCTTAGTGGGGACACCAGAAGCTTTCTTT

V: TRBV4-1
size: .
J: TRBJ1-1
D: .
CDR3: CASSQNPGDIGGVTEAFF
DNA: TGCGCCAGCAGCCAGAACCCGGGGGACATCGGAGGGGTCACTGAAGCTTTCTTT

V: TRBV9
size: once
J: TRBJ1-2
D: .
CDR3: CASSADSFSGYTF
DNA: TGTGCCAGCAGCGCGGACAGTTTCTCTGGCTACACCTTC

V: TRBV7-2
size: .
J: TRBJ1-1
D: .
CDR3: CASSRGRTVNTEAFF
DNA: TGTGCCAGCAGCCGAGGGAGGACAGTGAACACTGAAGCTTTCTTT

V: TRBV30
size: .
J: TRBJ1-6
D: .
CDR3: CAWSGTRDSPLHF
DNA: TGTGCCTGGAGTGGGACACGAGATTCACCCCTCCACTTT

V: TRBV30
size: .
J: TRBJ1-2
D: .
CDR3: CAWSTGLLSEGYTF
DNA: TGTGCCTGGAGCACAGGGCTCTTATCGGAAGGCTACACCTTC

V: TRBV7-9
size: .
J: TRBJ1-1
D: .
CDR3: CASSSIPGQGTEAFF
DNA: TGTGCCAGCAGCTCGATCCCGGGACAAGGCACTGAAGCTTTCTTT

V: TRBV2
size: .
J: TRBJ2-5
D: .
CDR3: CASSDQAGYQETQYF
DNA: TGTGCCAGCAGTGACCAGGCGGGGTACCAAGAGACCCAGTACTTC

V: TRBV29-1
size: .
J: TRBJ1-1
D: TRBD1
CDR3: CSAGQGNTEAFF
DNA: TGCAGCGCCGGACAGGGGAACACTGAAGCTTTCTTT

V: TRBV18
size: .
J: TRBJ1-1
D: .
CDR3: CASSPSGGENTEAFF
DNA: TGTGCCAGCTCACCTTCGGGGGGGGAGAACACTGAAGCTTTCTTT